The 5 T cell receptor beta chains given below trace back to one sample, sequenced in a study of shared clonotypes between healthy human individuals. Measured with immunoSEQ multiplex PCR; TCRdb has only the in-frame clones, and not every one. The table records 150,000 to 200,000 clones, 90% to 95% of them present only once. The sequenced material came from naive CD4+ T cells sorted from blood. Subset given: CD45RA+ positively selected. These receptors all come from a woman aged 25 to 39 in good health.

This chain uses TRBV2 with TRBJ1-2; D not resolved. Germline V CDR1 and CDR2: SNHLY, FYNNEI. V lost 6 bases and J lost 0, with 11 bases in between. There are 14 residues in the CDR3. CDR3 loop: CASSSTNTNYGYTF. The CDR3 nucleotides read TGTGCCAGCAGCTCGACAAATACTAACTATGGCTACACCTTC.

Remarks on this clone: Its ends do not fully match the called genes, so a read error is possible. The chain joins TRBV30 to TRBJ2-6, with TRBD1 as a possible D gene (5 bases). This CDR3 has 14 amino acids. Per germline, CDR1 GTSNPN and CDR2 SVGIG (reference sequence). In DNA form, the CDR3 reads TGTGCCTGGACCGTCGTAGCTGGGGCCAACGTCCTGGCTTTC. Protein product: CAWTVVAGANVLAF.

The CDR3 nucleotides read TGTGCCAGCAGCCCAGGGGTAGCGGGAGAGACCCAGTACTTC. It translates to CASSPGVAGETQYF. The rearrangement uses TRBV7-2 and TRBJ2-5; maybe TRBD2 (7 bases). Germline loops: CDR1 SGHTA, CDR2 FQGNSA. The CDR3 runs 14 residues. Trimming removed 5 bases at V and 4 bases at J, with 14 bases between.

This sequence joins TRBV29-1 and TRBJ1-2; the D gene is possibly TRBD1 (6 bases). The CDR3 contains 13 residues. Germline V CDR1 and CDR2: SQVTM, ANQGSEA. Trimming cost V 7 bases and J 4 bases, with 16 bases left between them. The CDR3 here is CSATQGIGYGYTF. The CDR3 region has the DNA TGCAGCGCAACACAGGGTATTGGCTATGGCTACACCTTC.

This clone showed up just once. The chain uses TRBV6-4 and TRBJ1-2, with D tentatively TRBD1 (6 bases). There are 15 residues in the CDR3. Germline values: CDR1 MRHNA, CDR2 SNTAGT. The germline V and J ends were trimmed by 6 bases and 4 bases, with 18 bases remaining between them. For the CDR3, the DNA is TGTGCCAGCAGGGGTGAGCAGGGGATGTCCTATGGCTACACCTTC. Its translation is CASRGEQGMSYGYTF.